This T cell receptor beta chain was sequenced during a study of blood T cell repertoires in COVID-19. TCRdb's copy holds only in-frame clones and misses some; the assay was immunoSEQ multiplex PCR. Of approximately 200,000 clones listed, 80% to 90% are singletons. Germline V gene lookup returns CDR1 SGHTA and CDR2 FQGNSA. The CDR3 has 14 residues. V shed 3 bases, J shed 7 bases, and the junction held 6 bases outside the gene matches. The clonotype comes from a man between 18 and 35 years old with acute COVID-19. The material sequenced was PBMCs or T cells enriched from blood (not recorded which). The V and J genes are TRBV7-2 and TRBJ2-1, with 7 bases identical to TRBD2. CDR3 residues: CASSFSGLGNEQFF. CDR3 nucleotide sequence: TGTGCCAGCAGCTTTAGCGGGCTGGGGAATGAGCAGTTCTTC.